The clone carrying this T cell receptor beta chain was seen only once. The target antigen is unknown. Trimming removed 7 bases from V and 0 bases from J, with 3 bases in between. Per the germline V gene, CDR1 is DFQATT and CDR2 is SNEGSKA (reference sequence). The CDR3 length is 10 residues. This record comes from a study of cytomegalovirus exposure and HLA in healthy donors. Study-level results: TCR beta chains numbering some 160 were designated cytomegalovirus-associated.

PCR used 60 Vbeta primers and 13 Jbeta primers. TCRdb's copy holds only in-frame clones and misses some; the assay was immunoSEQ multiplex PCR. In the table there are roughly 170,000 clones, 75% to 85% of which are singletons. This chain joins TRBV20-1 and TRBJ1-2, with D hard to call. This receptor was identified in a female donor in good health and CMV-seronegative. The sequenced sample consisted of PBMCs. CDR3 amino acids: CSVTNYGYTF. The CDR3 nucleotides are TGCAGTGTCACTAACTATGGCTACACCTTC.